The next 22 T cell receptor beta chains were all read from a single sample in a study of OX40 agonist ivuxolimab in advanced cancers. The assay was immunoSEQ multiplex PCR, and TCRdb's table has in-frame clones only and misses some. In the table there are roughly 62,000 clones, 75% to 90% of which are singletons. Sequenced here: CD4+ or CD8+ T cells sorted from blood, sampled in a trial of the OX40 agonist ivuxolimab. These receptors were obtained from an adult with an advanced solid tumor such as melanoma, head and neck, liver or kidney cancer.

In this sample, this clone turned up once. The chain uses TRBV7-9 and TRBJ2-5, with TRBD1 matching over 10 bases. The DNA matches TRBJ2-7 better at its end, which makes the J call doubtful. This CDR3 region has 14 residues. Looked up from germline, CDR1 is SEHNR and CDR2 is FQNEAQ (reference sequence). The CDR3: CASRGTGASYEQYF. The CDR3 region has the DNA TGTGCCAGCAGAGGGACAGGGGCCTCCTACGAGCAGTACTTC.

The genes are TRBV19 and TRBJ1-5; no reliable D call. The CDR3 runs 14 residues. Trimming cost V 4 bases and J 0 bases, with 7 bases left between them. Germline V gives CDR1 LNHDA, CDR2 SQIVND (reference sequence). CDR3 protein: CASSNVYSNQPQHF. As DNA, the CDR3 is TGTGCCAGTAGTAACGTATATAGCAATCAGCCCCAGCATTTT.

The chain is built from TRBV11-2 and TRBJ1-1; 9 bases map to TRBD1. The CDR3 covers 14 residues. V dropped 6 bases and J dropped 0; count of bases not matched to a gene: 2. Germline lookup yields CDR1 SGHAT and CDR2 FQNNGV. DNA of the CDR3: TGTGCCAGCAGGGGGACAGGGCTGAACACTGAAGCTTTCTTT. Its protein product is CASRGTGLNTEAFF.

This rearrangement joins TRBV28 to TRBJ1-1; a possible D gene is TRBD1 (5 bases). Per germline, CDR1 MDHEN and CDR2 SYDVKM. Trimming pared 6 bases from V and 4 bases from J, leaving 12 bases between. The CDR3 contains 13 residues. The CDR3 DNA follows: TGTGCCAGCAGCCGACAGACCCGCACTGAAGCTTTCTTT. The encoded protein is CASSRQTRTEAFF.

The chain combines TRBV21-1 with TRBJ2-2; TRBD2, as called in the table, went unchecked against the DNA. TRBV21-1 corresponds to a pseudogene. This CDR3 is 16 amino acids long. CDR3 in amino acids: CASSQVGGARTGELFF. CDR3 sequence (DNA): TGTGCCAGCAGCCAAGTAGGGGGGGCCCGGACCGGGGAGCTGTTTTTT.

The chain has TRBV11-2 and TRBJ2-7; D assignment may be TRBD1 or TRBD2 (5 bases each). This CDR3 is 14 amino acids long. Per the germline V gene, CDR1 is SGHAT and CDR2 is FQNNGV. Between the trimmed V and J ends, which lost 7 bases and 0 bases, there was a span of 13 bases. CDR3 amino acids: CASTQRGNSYEQYF. The CDR3 DNA reads as TGTGCCAGCACCCAACGGGGCAACTCCTACGAGCAGTACTTC.

The chain combines TRBV6-5 with TRBJ1-5, with D tentatively TRBD1 (5 bases). Germline CDR1 MNHEY, CDR2 SVGAGI. This CDR3 is 14 amino acids long. The V and J ends lost 5 bases and 7 bases respectively, with 15 bases between them. CDR3 in amino acids: CASSRRGERQPQHF. CDR3 DNA: TGTGCCAGCAGTCGAAGGGGAGAAAGGCAGCCCCAGCATTTT.

This chain links TRBV28 with TRBJ2-5; no reliable D call. Matching the DNA end better, TRBJ2-7 makes the J call doubtful. The CDR3 length is 11 residues. CDR1 and CDR2 (germline): MDHEN, SYDVKM. Written as DNA, the CDR3 is TGTGCCAGCAGTTATTCCTACGAGCAGTACTTC. Amino acids: CASSYSYEQYF.

The chain uses TRBV6-1 and TRBJ1-5, with D maybe TRBD1 (5 bases). Germline V CDR1 and CDR2: MNHNS, SASEGT. The CDR3 has 14 amino acids. V was pared by 5 bases and J by 2 bases, with 10 bases between. Here the CDR3 reads CASSSSGRNQPQHF. In nucleotides, the CDR3 is TGTGCCAGCAGTTCATCAGGGCGCAATCAGCCCCAGCATTTT.

The V call is TRBV11-2, the J call TRBJ2-1; 8 positions agree with TRBD2. This CDR3 is 15 amino acids long. CDR1 and CDR2 (germline): SGHAT, FQNNGV. The trim removed 5 bases at V and 4 bases at J, leaving 7 bases unmatched. Here the CDR3 DNA reads TGTGCCAGCAGCGTCACAGCGGGAGTTTACAATGAGCAGTTCTTC. Translated, it gives CASSVTAGVYNEQFF.

The chain has TRBV7-9 and TRBJ2-1; a weak D match, TRBD2 (5 bases). The CDR3 sequence is 14 residues long. CDR1 is SEHNR, CDR2 FQNEAQ, per germline (reference sequence). Trimming cost V 5 bases and J 4 bases, with 12 bases left between them. CDR3 amino acids: CASSGRGQYNEQFF. CDR3 sequence (DNA): TGTGCCAGCAGCGGGAGAGGTCAGTACAATGAGCAGTTCTTC.

The chain links TRBV7-9 to TRBJ2-3; 7 bases are shared with TRBD1. Germline V gene lookup returns CDR1 SEHNR and CDR2 FQNEAQ (reference sequence). V lost 3 bases and J lost 3; bases outside the gene matches: 9. The CDR3 totals 16 residues. CDR3 protein: CASSLAQGITTDTQYF. DNA for the CDR3: TGTGCCAGCAGCTTGGCACAGGGGATTACAACAGATACGCAGTATTTT.

The chain employs TRBV7-9 and TRBJ2-3; 8 positions agree with TRBD1. The V and J ends lost 5 bases and 3 bases, in that order; junction bases with no gene match: 7. Germline-derived CDR1 and CDR2 are SEHNR and FQNEAQ (reference sequence). The length of the CDR3 is 15 residues. The CDR3 coding sequence is TGTGCCAGCAGCCGTCGACAGGGGAGTACAGATACGCAGTATTTT. Translation: CASSRRQGSTDTQYF.

The J gene is TRBJ2-1, the V gene TRBV15, with a tentative D call TRBD1 (5 bases). V was pared by 1 base and J by 0 bases, with 7 bases between. This CDR3 has 15 amino acids. The V gene's germline CDR1 is LNHNV and CDR2 YYDKDF (reference sequence). The CDR3 DNA reads TGTGCCACCAGCAGAGGGCAGGGCTCCTACAATGAGCAGTTCTTC. It encodes CATSRGQGSYNEQFF.

The chain is built from TRBV10-3 and TRBJ1-1; D might be TRBD1 (5 bases). The CDR3 runs to 14 residues. The V end lost 2 bases, the J end lost 5 bases, and 12 bases lay between the germline ends. In germline, CDR1 is ENHRY, CDR2 SYGVKD. The CDR3: CAISEREGSTEAFF. The CDR3 bases are TGTGCCATCAGTGAGAGGGAGGGGTCGACTGAAGCTTTCTTT.

The chain employs TRBV10-1 and TRBJ2-7, with TRBD2 matching 8 bases. The CDR3 has 13 residues. V was clipped by 6 bases and J by 7 bases; unmatched bases: 8. Germline-derived CDR1 and CDR2 are WNHNN and SYGVQD (reference sequence). The CDR3 sequence: CASSGRGGSEQYF. The CDR3 DNA follows: TGCGCCAGCAGCGGACGGGGGGGATCTGAGCAGTACTTC.

This clone was picked up a small number of times. The chain is built from TRBV6-6 and TRBJ1-5; possibly TRBD1 for D (6 bases). Deletions cut 7 bases from V and 6 bases from J, with 16 bases between. Germline lookup yields CDR1 MNHNY and CDR2 SVGAGI (reference sequence). The CDR3 extends over 14 amino acids. The CDR3 bases are TGTGCCAGCATGTCCGGGGGCCTTAGTCAGCCCCAGCATTTT. Amino acid sequence: CASMSGGLSQPQHF.

This clone has just a few counts. CDR3 sequence reads: CASARLGYVDEQFF. The CDR3 nucleotides are TGTGCCAGCGCCCGTCTCGGGTACGTCGATGAGCAGTTCTTC. This chain links TRBV27 with TRBJ2-1; no clear D gene. Deletions cut 8 bases from V and 8 bases from J, with 19 bases between. CDR3 length: 14 amino acids. The germline V gene has CDR1 MNHEY and CDR2 SMNVEV (reference sequence).

This clone was picked up a small number of times. V usage is TRBV5-1 and J usage is TRBJ2-1, with D hard to call. Germline V gives CDR1 SGHRS, CDR2 YFSETQ. V gave up 0 bases and J gave up 10 bases, with 14 bases separating them. The CDR3 runs 14 residues. Here the CDR3 reads CASSLGLQIGEQFF. CDR3 sequence (DNA): TGCGCCAGCAGCTTGGGACTCCAAATTGGGGAGCAGTTCTTC. The full variable domain, with the rest looked up from reference TRBV5-1 and TRBJ2-1, is KAGVTQTPRYLIKTRGQQVTLSCSPISGHRSVSWYQQTPGQGLQFLFEYFSETQRNKGNFPGRFSGRQFSNSRSEMNVSTLELGDSALYLCASSLGLQIGEQFFGPGTRLTVL.

This rearrangement joins TRBV7-6 to TRBJ2-7; 8 positions agree with TRBD1. The CDR3 length is 15 residues. Germline CDR1 SGHVS, CDR2 FNYEAQ. V was clipped by 5 bases and J by 4 bases; unmatched bases: 10. This CDR3 is CASSPRQGHVYEQYF. CDR3 sequence (DNA): TGTGCCAGCAGCCCACGACAGGGGCACGTATACGAGCAGTACTTC.

The genes are TRBV6-1 and TRBJ1-5; D gene ambiguous. V lost 7 bases and J 0 bases, leaving 13 bases between the germline ends. This CDR3 is built from 15 residues. Germline V gives CDR1 MNHNS, CDR2 SASEGT. The CDR3 sequence is CASKDPGYSNQPQHF. CDR3 sequence (DNA): TGTGCCAGCAAGGATCCGGGATATAGCAATCAGCCCCAGCATTTT.

The rearrangement uses TRBV4-1 and TRBJ2-7; D is possibly TRBD1 or TRBD2 (6 bases each). The ends were cut back, 1 base at V and 1 base at J, with 14 bases in the middle. Germline assignment: CDR1 MGHRA and CDR2 YSYEKL. CDR3 length equals 16 residues. The CDR3 spells CASSQGGTLESYEQYF. Here the CDR3 DNA reads TGCGCCAGCAGCCAAGGCGGGACACTGGAATCCTACGAGCAGTACTTC.